A single sample is the source of the 26 T cell receptor beta chains below, sequenced in a study of shared clonotypes between healthy human individuals. Method: immunoSEQ multiplex PCR; TCRdb's copy keeps in-frame clones and lacks some. The sample records millions of clones, roughly 94% being singletons. Sequencing was carried out using naive CD4+ T cells sorted from blood. Subset indicated: CD45RA+ positively selected. The receptors originated from a man between 18 and 35 years old in good health.

The chain combines TRBV29-1 with TRBJ1-2; no clear D. The CDR3 is 12 residues long. CDR1 and CDR2 (germline): SQVTM, ANQGSEA. Deletions cut 2 bases from V and 0 bases from J, with 4 bases between. This CDR3 reads CSVEPANYGYTF. Written as DNA, the CDR3 is TGCAGCGTTGAACCCGCTAACTATGGCTACACCTTC.

Concerning this clone itself: It may be a read error: a sequence one base away is much more abundant. This specimen includes other DNA sequences encoding the same CDR3. The V and J genes are TRBV18 and TRBJ2-7, with D possibly matching TRBD1 (6 bases). Germline lookup yields CDR1 KGHSH and CDR2 LQKENI. V was clipped by 6 bases and J by 4 bases, with 13 bases between them. The CDR3 length is 13 residues. The CDR3 loop is CASSLQTGYEQYF. The CDR3 DNA sequence: TGTGCCAGCTCGCTACAAACAGGGTACGAGCAGTACTTC.

Regarding this clone: Being one base from a much bigger clone, this may be a read error. This sample includes further DNA sequences coding for the same CDR3. The rearrangement joins TRBV6-1 to TRBJ2-7; no clear D gene. CDR3 length equals 10 residues. Germline V gene data show CDR1 as MNHNS and CDR2 as SASEGT. Trimming pared 6 bases from V and 4 bases from J, leaving 4 bases between. CDR3 sequence reads: CASRLYEQYF. As DNA, the CDR3 is TGTGCCAGCAGGTTATACGAGCAGTACTTC.

V usage is TRBV6-5 and J usage is TRBJ2-3, with D possibly TRBD1 on 5 matching bases. Germline V CDR1 and CDR2: MNHEY, SVGAGI. The V gene lost 5 bases and the J gene lost 6 bases, with 9 bases spanning the gap. The CDR3 runs 12 residues. The DNA for the CDR3 is TGTGCCAGCAGTAGGACAACCGATACGCAGTATTTT. Its protein is CASSRTTDTQYF.

This chain joins TRBV5-1 and TRBJ2-1; TRBD1 matches at 9 bases. There are 15 residues in the CDR3. CDR1 SGHRS and CDR2 YFSETQ come from the germline V gene. V shed 4 bases, J shed 7 bases, and the junction held 9 bases outside the gene matches. The CDR3 nucleotides are TGCGCCAGCAGCCTAGTCCGGGACAGGGAGAATGAGCAGTTCTTC. It is translated as CASSLVRDRENEQFF.

The chain carries TRBV5-1 and TRBJ2-5; D may match TRBD1 or TRBD2 (5 bases each). Per the germline V gene, CDR1 is SGHRS and CDR2 is YFSETQ. The CDR3 spans 14 residues. The germline V and J ends were trimmed by 4 bases and 5 bases, with 15 bases remaining between them. Here the CDR3 DNA reads TGCGCCAGCAGCGCGCCGGGACCTGGGGAGACCCAGTACTTC. It codes for CASSAPGPGETQYF.

The chain employs TRBV10-1 and TRBJ2-2; 12 bases line up with TRBD1. J was trimmed by 6 bases and V by 6 bases; bases with no gene match: 5. The germline gives CDR1 WNHNN, CDR2 SYGVQD (reference sequence). The CDR3 is made up of 15 amino acids. This CDR3 is CASSPGQGAAGELFF. The CDR3 nucleotides are TGCGCCAGCAGCCCGGGACAGGGGGCCGCCGGGGAGCTGTTTTTT.

The rearrangement uses TRBV10-3 and TRBJ2-3; 10 bases are shared with TRBD2. CDR1 and CDR2 (germline): ENHRY, SYGVKD. V trimming: 8 bases; J trimming: 4 bases; junction bases outside the gene matches: 6. The CDR3 runs 14 residues. The CDR3 DNA sequence: TGTGCCATCTCAGAGCGGGAGGGCCCAGATACGCAGTATTTT. Translated, it gives CAISEREGPDTQYF.

The chain carries TRBV6-6 and TRBJ1-3; TRBD1 matches 9 bases. The J segment lost 3 bases and the V segment lost 0 bases, leaving 3 bases of the junction unmatched. CDR1 is MNHNY and CDR2 is SVGAGI in the germline V gene (reference sequence). The CDR3 is 16 residues long. This CDR3 is CASSYSGTGIGNTIYF. The CDR3 DNA follows: TGTGCCAGCAGTTACTCTGGGACAGGGATTGGAAACACCATATATTTT.

The CDR3 nucleotides are TGTGCCAGCAGCTTAGGGACAGGAAGCACAGATACGCAGTATTTT. Residues: CASSLGTGSTDTQYF. The chain is built from TRBV7-3 and TRBJ2-3; TRBD1 agrees at 8 bases. There are 15 residues in the CDR3. V was clipped by 2 bases and J by 0 bases; unmatched bases: 1. The germline V gene has CDR1 SGHTA and CDR2 FQGTGA.

V is TRBV5-4 and J is TRBJ2-7, with 12 bases that match TRBD1. This CDR3 region has 14 residues. With 3 bases clipped from V and 7 bases from J, the junction kept 5 bases outside the gene matches. CDR1 and CDR2 from the germline V gene are SGHNT and YYREEE (reference sequence). This CDR3 reads CASSSGQGADEQYF. Here the CDR3 DNA reads TGTGCCAGCAGCTCGGGACAGGGGGCAGATGAGCAGTACTTC.

The CDR3 nucleotides read TGTGCCATCAGTCCGGGACTAGCGGGGGAAGAGACCCAGTACTTC. Translating it yields CAISPGLAGEETQYF. The chain has TRBV10-3 and TRBJ2-5, with 14 nucleotides matching TRBD2. The CDR3 is 15 amino acids. Germline V lookup: CDR1 ENHRY, CDR2 SYGVKD. Trimming at V came to 5 bases and at J to 3 bases, leaving 2 bases not matched to a gene.

This clone was counted a single time. The gene calls are TRBV30 and TRBJ1-5; D is unclear. CDR1 and CDR2 (germline): GTSNPN, SVGIG (reference sequence). The CDR3 has 13 residues. Trimming stripped 4 bases from V and 2 bases from J, with 9 bases between. CDR3 sequence reads: CAWTYGGNQPQHF. CDR3 DNA sequence: TGTGCCTGGACATACGGCGGCAATCAGCCCCAGCATTTT.

For the CDR3, the DNA is TGCGCCAGCAGCTCGTTACTAGAGACGTACAATGAGCAGTTCTTC. It yields the protein CASSSLLETYNEQFF. The rearrangement uses TRBV5-1 and TRBJ2-1; a possible D gene is TRBD2 (5 bases). Germline CDR1 reads SGHRS; CDR2 reads YFSETQ. The ends were cut back, 3 bases at V and 4 bases at J, with 14 bases in the middle. CDR3 size: 15 residues. Complete variable domain (other parts from reference TRBV5-1 and TRBJ2-1): KAGVTQTPRYLIKTRGQQVTLSCSPISGHRSVSWYQQTPGQGLQFLFEYFSETQRNKGNFPGRFSGRQFSNSRSEMNVSTLELGDSALYLCASSSLLETYNEQFFGPGTRLTVL.

The chain uses TRBV6-4 and TRBJ2-1; TRBD2 matches at 9 bases. The CDR3 has 15 residues. J gave up 0 bases and V 6 bases, and 3 bases lay outside the gene matches. From germline, CDR1 is MRHNA and CDR2 SNTAGT. CDR3 amino acids: CASSVLAGSYNEQFF. The CDR3 DNA follows: TGTGCCAGCAGCGTACTAGCGGGCTCCTACAATGAGCAGTTCTTC.

This chain uses TRBV6-5 with TRBJ1-2, with D hard to call. This CDR3 is built from 13 residues. CDR1 is MNHEY, CDR2 SVGAGI, per germline. V was shortened by 5 bases and J by 0 bases, with 7 bases between the two germline ends. The CDR3 spells CASSDKANYGYTF. The CDR3 region has the DNA TGTGCCAGCAGTGACAAGGCTAACTATGGCTACACCTTC.

The genes are TRBV29-1 and TRBJ2-3; possibly TRBD1 for D (6 bases). The CDR3 loop spans 15 amino acids. CDR1 is SQVTM, CDR2 ANQGSEA, per germline. Trimming removed 4 bases at V and 0 bases at J, with 14 bases between. Written as DNA, the CDR3 is TGCAGCGTTGCCGGACAGCACCTTAGCACAGATACGCAGTATTTT. Its translation is CSVAGQHLSTDTQYF.

The chain links TRBV20-1 to TRBJ2-3; no definite D call. Between the trimmed V and J ends, which lost 3 bases and 4 bases, there was a span of 5 bases. The CDR3 is made up of 11 amino acids. Per the germline V gene, CDR1 is DFQATT and CDR2 is SNEGSKA (reference sequence). The CDR3 spells CSARKADTQYF. The CDR3 DNA is TGCAGTGCTAGGAAGGCAGATACGCAGTATTTT.

The chain is built from TRBV7-2 and TRBJ1-2; 7 nucleotides match TRBD1. The CDR3 extends over 15 amino acids. V gave up 4 bases and J gave up 2 bases; unmatched junction bases: 7. Germline V gives CDR1 SGHTA, CDR2 FQGNSA. DNA for the CDR3: TGTGCCAGCAGCTACGGGACAGTGAGGAACTATGGCTACACCTTC. Translation: CASSYGTVRNYGYTF. The full variable domain, its missing parts supplied by reference TRBV7-2 and TRBJ1-2, is GAGVSQSPSNKVTEKGKDVELRCDPISGHTALYWYRQSLGQGLEFLIYFQGNSAPDKSGLPSDRFSAERTGGSVSTLTIQRTQQEDSAVYLCASSYGTVRNYGYTFGSGTRLTVV.

This rearrangement joins TRBV7-2 to TRBJ1-4; the D is unclear. The germline V gene encodes CDR1 SGHTA and CDR2 FQGNSA. CDR3 length: 15 amino acids. Trimming removed 2 bases from V and 0 bases from J, with 7 bases in between. This CDR3 is CASSLLQTTNEKLFF. The CDR3 coding sequence is TGTGCCAGCAGCTTATTACAGACAACTAATGAAAAACTGTTTTTT.

The rearrangement joins TRBV10-2 to TRBJ2-7; D not resolved. The CDR3 is 13 residues long. The germline V gene has CDR1 WSHSY and CDR2 SAAADI. With 8 bases removed from V and 2 bases from J, the gap between germline ends came to 13 bases. The CDR3 coding sequence is TGCGCCAGCTCCGACGACGCCCCCTACGAGCAGTACTTC. Its translation is CASSDDAPYEQYF.

This chain connects TRBV5-4 to TRBJ2-2, with 8 bases lining up with TRBD1. Germline CDR1 is SGHNT and CDR2 is YYREEE (reference sequence). The CDR3 runs 15 residues. The V and J ends lost 4 bases and 2 bases, in that order; junction bases with no gene match: 4. The CDR3 region is CASSPTGVNTGELFF. CDR3 sequence (DNA): TGTGCCAGCAGCCCGACAGGGGTCAACACCGGGGAGCTGTTTTTT.

This chain joins TRBV18 and TRBJ1-1, with D tentatively TRBD1 (6 bases). CDR1 KGHSH and CDR2 LQKENI come from the germline V gene. The CDR3 sequence is 15 residues long. Trimming cost V 3 bases and J 0 bases, with 11 bases left between them. The CDR3 DNA reads TGTGCCAGCTCACCTTCGGACAGTATGAACACTGAAGCTTTCTTT. Its translation: CASSPSDSMNTEAFF.

The V call is TRBV10-3, the J call TRBJ2-2; TRBD1 matches 8 bases. Germline V lookup: CDR1 ENHRY, CDR2 SYGVKD. The ends lost 5 bases at V and 1 base at J; junction bases unmatched: 3. The CDR3 consists of 15 residues. The CDR3 DNA follows: TGTGCCATCAGTAATGGACAGGGGAACACCGGGGAGCTGTTTTTT. It translates to CAISNGQGNTGELFF.

The V and J genes are TRBV28 and TRBJ2-7; 7 bases line up with TRBD2. Germline CDR1 MDHEN, CDR2 SYDVKM. This CDR3 spans 14 amino acids. J was trimmed by 3 bases and V by 8 bases; bases with no gene match: 10. The CDR3: CASDTGGNYYEQYF. The CDR3 nucleotides are TGTGCCAGCGATACGGGGGGTAATTACTACGAGCAGTACTTC. The whole variable domain, remainder taken from reference TRBV28 and TRBJ2-7, is DVKVTQSSRYLVKRTGEKVFLECVQDMDHENMFWYRQDPGLGLRLIYFSYDVKMKEKGDIPEGYSVSREKKERFSLILESASTNQTSMYLCASDTGGNYYEQYFGPGTRLTVT.

This clone appeared once. The chain has TRBV4-1 and TRBJ2-2, with TRBD1 as a possible D gene (6 bases). CDR1 MGHRA and CDR2 YSYEKL come from the germline V gene. The CDR3 runs to 17 residues. V dropped 4 bases and J dropped 2 bases, with 17 bases sitting between them. In nucleotides, the CDR3 is TGCGCCAGCAGCCCGCAATTGGGACACCCCAACACCGGGGAGCTGTTTTTT. It specifies CASSPQLGHPNTGELFF.